A selection of T cell receptor beta chains follows, all from one sample in a study of blood T cells in healthy people across ages. Each CDR3 protein is one row after TCRdb ran MiXCR on the 5' RACE reads. Counted here are around 2 million distinct CDR3 sequences, more than 35% occurring once; the ten biggest clones make up roughly 23%. The sequencing sample was made of blood. Receptor source: a human donor in good health. CDR3s include the opening cysteine and the closing phenylalanine or tryptophan. The D gene is left open where the match is weak. Clone size is stated in some rows and not others, as once, few, many or a class when expanded.

J gene: TRBJ2-5; clone size: -; V gene: TRBV29-1; D gene: TRBD2; CDR3 protein: CSAGLADEQYF; CDR3 DNA: TGCAGCGCAGGACTAGCGGATGAGCAGTACTTC
J gene: TRBJ1-4; clone size: -; V gene: TRBV5-5; D gene: -; CDR3 protein: CASSPGVDNEKLFF; CDR3 DNA: TGTGCCAGCAGCCCCGGAGTAGACAATGAAAAACTGTTTTTT
J gene: TRBJ2-7; clone size: -; V gene: TRBV20-1; D gene: TRBD2; CDR3 protein: CSARQAGASPYEQYF; CDR3 DNA: TGCAGTGCGAGACAAGCGGGGGCGTCCCCCTACGAGCAGTACTTC
J gene: TRBJ2-5; clone size: -; V gene: TRBV5-1; D gene: TRBD1; CDR3 protein: CASNPRISGQWGQETQYF; CDR3 DNA: TGCGCCAGCAACCCGAGGATATCGGGACAGTGGGGCCAAGAGACCCAGTACTTC
J gene: TRBJ2-7; clone size: -; V gene: TRBV12-3/TRBV12-4; D gene: TRBD1; CDR3 protein: CASSLQTGDMSEQYF; CDR3 DNA: TGTGCCAGCAGTCTCCAGACAGGGGATATGAGCGAGCAGTACTTC
J gene: TRBJ2-5; clone size: -; V gene: TRBV15; D gene: -; CDR3 protein: CATSRVTETQYF; CDR3 DNA: TGTGCCACCAGCAGAGTTACGGAGACCCAGTACTTC
J gene: TRBJ1-1; clone size: -; V gene: TRBV13; D gene: -; CDR3 protein: CASSSRGVSGNTEAFF; CDR3 DNA: TGTGCCAGCAGCTCCCGGGGGGTGTCAGGGAACACTGAAGCTTTCTTT
J gene: TRBJ2-1; clone size: once; V gene: TRBV6-2/TRBV6-3; D gene: TRBD1; CDR3 protein: CASRKTGERFNEQFF; CDR3 DNA: TGTGCCAGCAGAAAAACAGGGGAGAGGTTCAATGAGCAGTTCTTC
J gene: TRBJ1-6; clone size: -; V gene: TRBV6-5; D gene: -; CDR3 protein: CASSYSGDSPLHF; CDR3 DNA: TGTGCCAGCAGTTACTCCGGGGATTCACCCCTCCACTTT
J gene: TRBJ2-5; clone size: -; V gene: TRBV6-2/TRBV6-3; D gene: TRBD1; CDR3 protein: CASSDQDRAPSKETQYF; CDR3 DNA: TGTGCCAGCAGTGACCAGGACAGGGCCCCCTCCAAAGAGACCCAGTACTTC
J gene: TRBJ2-1; clone size: -; V gene: TRBV29-1; D gene: -; CDR3 protein: CSVVRDTYNEQFF; CDR3 DNA: TGCAGCGTTGTACGGGACACCTACAATGAGCAGTTCTTC
J gene: TRBJ1-4; clone size: -; V gene: TRBV4-1; D gene: -; CDR3 protein: CASSQWGGGEKLFF; CDR3 DNA: TGCGCCAGCAGCCAATGGGGCGGCGGTGAAAAACTGTTTTTT
J gene: TRBJ2-4; clone size: -; V gene: TRBV7-8; D gene: TRBD1; CDR3 protein: CASSSWDSRVQYF; CDR3 DNA: TGTGCCAGCAGCTCGTGGGACAGTCGGGTTCAGTACTTC
J gene: TRBJ1-5; clone size: -; V gene: TRBV7-2; D gene: -; CDR3 protein: CASSLGWGRKDQPQHF; CDR3 DNA: TGTGCCAGCAGCTTAGGATGGGGACGCAAGGATCAGCCCCAGCATTTT
J gene: TRBJ2-5; clone size: many; V gene: TRBV7-6; D gene: -; CDR3 protein: CASSLDFEETQYF; CDR3 DNA: TGTGCCAGCAGCCTCGACTTTGAAGAGACCCAGTACTTC
J gene: TRBJ2-5; clone size: -; V gene: TRBV7-8; D gene: -; CDR3 protein: CASNLDFGEETQYF; CDR3 DNA: TGTGCCAGCAACTTAGATTTCGGGGAAGAGACCCAGTACTTC
J gene: TRBJ1-2; clone size: few; V gene: TRBV5-8; D gene: TRBD1; CDR3 protein: CASSSEKTGAEGYTF; CDR3 DNA: TGTGCCAGCAGCTCCGAAAAGACAGGGGCGGAGGGCTACACCTTC
J gene: TRBJ2-7; clone size: -; V gene: TRBV7-9; D gene: -; CDR3 protein: CASSLGPPQGTYEQYF; CDR3 DNA: TGTGCCAGCAGCTTAGGTCCACCTCAGGGAACCTACGAGCAGTACTTC
J gene: TRBJ2-3; clone size: -; V gene: TRBV7-2; D gene: -; CDR3 protein: CASGPHWGDTQYF; CDR3 DNA: TGTGCCAGCGGGCCTCACTGGGGAGATACGCAGTATTTT
J gene: TRBJ1-1; clone size: -; V gene: TRBV12-3/TRBV12-4; D gene: -; CDR3 protein: CASSLEPDTEAFF; CDR3 DNA: TGTGCCAGCAGTTTAGAGCCGGACACTGAAGCTTTCTTT
J gene: TRBJ2-3; clone size: -; V gene: TRBV20-1; D gene: -; CDR3 protein: CSARDHGTAPDTQYF; CDR3 DNA: TGCAGTGCTAGAGACCACGGGACCGCCCCAGATACGCAGTATTTT
J gene: TRBJ2-5; clone size: -; V gene: TRBV6-2/TRBV6-3; D gene: TRBD1; CDR3 protein: CASRATGDGETQYF; CDR3 DNA: TGTGCCAGCAGAGCGACAGGGGATGGAGAGACCCAGTACTTC
J gene: TRBJ1-1; clone size: -; V gene: TRBV6-6; D gene: -; CDR3 protein: CASSYKRADTEAFF; CDR3 DNA: TGTGCCAGCAGTTACAAGCGGGCGGACACTGAAGCTTTCTTT
J gene: TRBJ2-5; clone size: few; V gene: TRBV20-1; D gene: TRBD2; CDR3 protein: CSARDGGLGETQYF; CDR3 DNA: TGCAGTGCTAGAGATGGGGGACTAGGGGAGACCCAGTACTTC
J gene: TRBJ1-2; clone size: -; V gene: TRBV27; D gene: -; CDR3 protein: CASNPGLPNYGYTF; CDR3 DNA: TGTGCCAGCAACCCCGGACTTCCTAACTATGGCTACACCTTC
J gene: TRBJ1-1; clone size: -; V gene: TRBV3-1; D gene: -; CDR3 protein: CASSQVGGAVTEAFF; CDR3 DNA: TGTGCCAGCAGCCAAGTGGGAGGGGCGGTCACTGAAGCTTTCTTT
J gene: TRBJ2-1; clone size: -; V gene: TRBV6-1; D gene: TRBD1; CDR3 protein: CASSDTGVNEQFF; CDR3 DNA: TGTGCCAGCAGTGATACAGGGGTCAATGAGCAGTTCTTC
J gene: TRBJ2-1; clone size: -; V gene: TRBV10-3; D gene: TRBD1; CDR3 protein: CAIRRGQETINEQFF; CDR3 DNA: TGTGCCATCAGAAGGGGACAGGAGACTATCAATGAGCAGTTCTTC
J gene: TRBJ2-1; clone size: few; V gene: TRBV5-1; D gene: TRBD1; CDR3 protein: CASGFLGQGGNEQFF; CDR3 DNA: TGCGCCAGCGGATTTTTGGGACAGGGGGGTAATGAGCAGTTCTTC
J gene: TRBJ1-2; clone size: -; V gene: TRBV20-1; D gene: -; CDR3 protein: CSARAGTGTGGYTF; CDR3 DNA: TGCAGTGCTAGAGCAGGGACGGGAACTGGCGGCTACACCTTC
J gene: TRBJ2-1; clone size: -; V gene: TRBV20-1; D gene: -; CDR3 protein: CSARPAEGGSYNEQFF; CDR3 DNA: TGCAGTGCTAGACCTGCCGAGGGAGGATCCTACAATGAGCAGTTCTTC
J gene: TRBJ2-3; clone size: -; V gene: TRBV7-2; D gene: -; CDR3 protein: CASSLGRIAAHTDTQYF; CDR3 DNA: TGTGCTAGCAGCCTAGGTCGTATAGCAGCCCACACAGATACGCAGTATTTT